Sequencing of this T cell receptor (beta chain) was carried out in a study of cytomegalovirus exposure and HLA in healthy donors. The PCR used 60 Vbeta and 13 Jbeta primers. TCRdb's copy holds only in-frame clones and misses some; the assay was immunoSEQ multiplex PCR. Its table records around 76,000 clones. CDR1 is GTSNPN and CDR2 is SVGIG in the germline V gene (reference sequence). The CDR3 spans 14 residues. Trimming cost V 5 bases and J 3 bases; bases outside gene matches: 6. J is TRBJ2-2 and V is TRBV30; TRBD1 matches at 7 bases. The clonotype originates from a boy aged 5-17 years in good health and CMV-seronegative. Sequenced input: PBMCs. The CDR3: CAWLEGQYTGELFF. CDR3 in DNA: TGTGCCTGGCTAGAGGGACAGTACACCGGGGAGCTGTTTTTT.